Shown below are 27 T cell receptor beta chains from a single sample sequenced in a study of T cell repertoires in cytomegalovirus infection (dated by TCRdb to 2018 to 2020). Reading the label with the study, this specimen's treatment or condition is: in vitro stimulation with specific CMV peptide epitopes to enrich CMV-specific T cells. What these receptors recognize is not known. Instrument used: Illumina HiSeq 1500. The public reads were reprocessed in TCRdb via fastp at Q25 and MiXCR, keeping in-frame beta chains. Each entry is one CDR3 protein sequence, shown with its most common DNA and genes. In this sample the table shows roughly 310,000 distinct CDR3 sequences, roughly 28% of which occur a single time. The leading ten clones occupy 15% to 20% of the sample. The material sequenced was cultured PBMCs, taken from culture after CMV antigen stimulation. These receptors originate from a human donor in good health (CMV status not recorded). Some clones in this sample may be carry-over from other donors' samples.

The chain joins TRBV6-1 to TRBJ2-1; 7 positions match TRBD2. Per the germline V gene, CDR1 is MNHNS and CDR2 is SASEGT. V was clipped by 0 bases and J by 6 bases; unmatched bases: 14. The CDR3 has 18 residues. The DNA of the CDR3 is TGTGCCAGCAGTGAAGCGCCGGCTAGCGGAACCCTACGCAATGAGCAGTTCTTC. This sequence encodes CASSEAPASGTLRNEQFF.

The CDR3 DNA reads TGTGCCACCAGCAGTGGGACTAGCGGCCCCACAGATACGCAGTATTTT. This encodes CATSSGTSGPTDTQYF. The chain couples TRBV15 to TRBJ2-3, with 11 bases identical to TRBD2. Germline V lookup: CDR1 LNHNV, CDR2 YYDKDF (reference sequence). The V and J ends lost 3 bases and 2 bases, in that order; junction bases with no gene match: 4. The CDR3 extends over 16 amino acids.

V is TRBV7-8 and J is TRBJ1-3; 7 nucleotides match TRBD1. Germline trimming cut 4 bases from V and 3 bases from J; bases unmatched to any gene: 3. Germline V gene data show CDR1 as SGHVS and CDR2 as FQNEAQ. The CDR3 has 14 residues. The CDR3 DNA reads as TGTGCCAGCAGCTCAGACAGGGATGGAAACACCATATATTTT. Its translation is CASSSDRDGNTIYF.

This clonotype was picked up many times. The CDR3 DNA sequence: TGTGCCAGCAGCTTAACTGCCAGGGGGCTTACTGAAGCTTTCTTT. Its translation is CASSLTARGLTEAFF. This chain connects TRBV7-3 to TRBJ1-1, with 8 bases that match TRBD1. The CDR3 has 15 residues. V dropped 0 bases and J dropped 5; count of bases not matched to a gene: 5. Per germline, CDR1 SGHTA and CDR2 FQGTGA.

This chain uses TRBV20-1 with TRBJ2-1, with 14 positions matching TRBD2. The CDR3 is 18 residues long. Germline CDR1 DFQATT, CDR2 SNEGSKA (reference sequence). After removal of 3 bases from V and 3 bases from J, the junction contained 10 bases not matched to a gene. CDR3 amino acids: CSASWGLAGEVDYNEQFF. In DNA form, the CDR3 reads TGCAGTGCTAGCTGGGGACTAGCGGGAGAGGTGGACTACAATGAGCAGTTCTTC.

CDR3 protein: CASSHSSGQYEQYF. The CDR3 DNA sequence: TGTGCCAGCAGCCATTCTAGCGGGCAATACGAGCAGTACTTC. This chain connects TRBV3-1 to TRBJ2-7; TRBD2 agrees at 8 bases. CDR1 and CDR2 from the germline V gene are LGHDT and YNNKEL (reference sequence). The CDR3 spans 14 residues. V shed 3 bases and J 4 bases; nucleotides not matched to a gene: 5.

This clonotype was seen many times. This chain links TRBV6-6 with TRBJ1-5; D perhaps matches TRBD1 (6 bases). CDR1 is MNHNY and CDR2 is SVGAGI in the germline V gene (reference sequence). The CDR3 is 14 residues long. Trimming pared 7 bases from V and 6 bases from J, leaving 16 bases between. Here the CDR3 reads CASKSTGWGQPQHF. DNA of the CDR3: TGTGCCAGCAAGTCGACAGGCTGGGGTCAGCCCCAGCATTTT.

V and J are TRBV7-9 and TRBJ1-5, with 9 nucleotides matching TRBD1. This CDR3 is 17 amino acids long. CDR1 is SEHNR and CDR2 is FQNEAQ in the germline V gene (reference sequence). V trimming: 1 base; J trimming: 7 bases; junction bases outside the gene matches: 11. CDR3 residues: CASSLGGQGHGRQPQHF. As DNA, the CDR3 is TGTGCCAGCAGCTTAGGAGGACAGGGGCACGGAAGACAGCCCCAGCATTTT.

This chain uses TRBV12-3 or TRBV12-4 with TRBJ2-1, with 8 bases fitting TRBD2. This CDR3 is built from 13 residues. Unmatched junction bases numbered 3, after V lost 3 bases and J lost 8 bases. CDR3 loop: CASSFGGGDEQFF. CDR3 nucleotides: TGTGCCAGCAGTTTCGGGGGGGGGGATGAGCAGTTCTTC.

This clonotype was counted only a few times. The V and J genes are TRBV24-1 and TRBJ2-1; D uncertain. The germline gives CDR1 KGHDR, CDR2 SFDVKD. Trimming took off 6 bases at V and 6 bases at J, with 5 bases between the two ends. The CDR3 totals 11 residues. The CDR3 loop is CATSLTNEQFF. The CDR3 DNA follows: TGTGCCACCAGTCTCACCAATGAGCAGTTCTTC.

The chain joins TRBV28 to TRBJ2-7, with 8 bases lining up with TRBD1. Per the germline V gene, CDR1 is MDHEN and CDR2 is SYDVKM. CDR3 length: 15 amino acids. The V and J ends lost 5 bases and 3 bases, in that order; junction bases with no gene match: 9. DNA for the CDR3: TGTGCCAGCAGTGCTGACAGGGGCGGTGGCTACGAGCAGTACTTC. Translation gives CASSADRGGGYEQYF.

The chain couples TRBV14 to TRBJ2-5; D not certain. CDR1 is SGHDN, CDR2 FVKESK, per germline. V was cut by 0 bases and J by 5 bases, with 7 bases left in between. The CDR3 has 13 amino acids. The CDR3 nucleotides read TGTGCCAGCAGCCAAGAACCCCGTGAGACCCAGTACTTC. Translation gives CASSQEPRETQYF.

This clonotype was seen a handful of times. The CDR3: CASRRWDSGYGYTF. Written as DNA, the CDR3 is TGTGCCAGCAGACGTTGGGACAGTGGCTATGGCTACACCTTC. The J gene is TRBJ1-2, the V gene TRBV27, with TRBD1 matching 7 bases. This CDR3 comprises 14 residues. The V and J ends lost 6 bases and 4 bases, in that order; junction bases with no gene match: 8. CDR1 is MNHEY and CDR2 is SMNVEV in the germline V gene (reference sequence).

V gene TRBV7-3 combines with J gene TRBJ2-1; TRBD2 matches 14 bases. Looked up from germline, CDR1 is SGHTA and CDR2 is FQGTGA. CDR3 size: 15 residues. The J segment lost 6 bases and the V segment lost 5 bases, leaving 3 bases of the junction unmatched. In DNA form, the CDR3 reads TGTGCCAGCAGCGGGGGACTAGCGGGAGTCAATGAGCAGTTCTTC. Protein product: CASSGGLAGVNEQFF.

This clonotype appeared many times. The chain links TRBV7-2 to TRBJ1-2; the D is unclear. Germline V gene sequence: CDR1 SGHTA, CDR2 FQGNSA. The V end was cut by 1 base, the J end by 4 bases, with 7 bases between. The CDR3 is 13 amino acids. The CDR3 bases are TGTGCCAGCAGCTTAGGCGGTGGCTATGGCTACACCTTC. Its protein is CASSLGGGYGYTF.

The rearrangement joins TRBV28 to TRBJ2-7; 9 positions agree with TRBD2. V shed 3 bases, J shed 6 bases, and the junction held 9 bases outside the gene matches. Germline V lookup: CDR1 MDHEN, CDR2 SYDVKM. CDR3 length: 15 amino acids. DNA for the CDR3: TGTGCCAGCAGTTTTCCCGGGACTAGCATAAGCGAGCAGTACTTC. Encoded protein: CASSFPGTSISEQYF.

This rearrangement joins TRBV6-5 to TRBJ1-3; TRBD1 is a possible D gene (5 bases). This CDR3 comprises 17 residues. V lost 0 bases and J 0 bases, leaving 12 bases between the germline ends. Germline assignment: CDR1 MNHEY and CDR2 SVGAGI. CDR3 region: CASSYSDPTVSGNTIYF. The CDR3 DNA reads TGTGCCAGCAGTTACTCTGATCCGACAGTCTCTGGAAACACCATATATTTT.

This clonotype has at least ten counts. The V gene is TRBV9, the J gene TRBJ1-1; the D is unclear. CDR1 SGDLS and CDR2 YYNGEE come from the germline V gene. The V and J ends lost 4 bases and 3 bases respectively, with 10 bases between them. The CDR3 length is 13 residues. The CDR3 sequence is CASSLQMDTEAFF. CDR3 nucleotide sequence: TGTGCCAGCAGCCTCCAAATGGACACTGAAGCTTTCTTT.

The chain uses TRBV7-2 and TRBJ2-2, with a tentative D call TRBD1 (5 bases). The CDR3 runs 16 residues. Germline V lookup: CDR1 SGHTA, CDR2 FQGNSA. The V gene lost 7 bases and the J gene lost 5 bases, with 20 bases spanning the gap. The CDR3 protein is CASTFDGRVGTGELFF. The CDR3 nucleotides read TGTGCCAGCACCTTTGACGGCAGGGTCGGGACCGGGGAGCTGTTTTTT.

This clonotype was counted between two and nine times. The chain is built from TRBV7-3 and TRBJ1-1; tentatively, D is TRBD1 (6 bases). Trimming left V 6 bases short and J 5 bases short, with 13 bases between. CDR3 length: 13 residues. Looked up from germline, CDR1 is SGHTA and CDR2 is FQGTGA. The CDR3 bases are TGTGCCAGCAGTTCAGGGGAGAGGACTGAAGCTTTCTTT. This gives the protein CASSSGERTEAFF.

This clonotype was counted at least ten times. This chain connects TRBV7-8 to TRBJ1-2; D is possibly TRBD1 (6 bases). The CDR3 consists of 13 residues. Trimming removed 1 base at V and 8 bases at J, with 11 bases between. Germline V lookup: CDR1 SGHVS, CDR2 FQNEAQ. CDR3 nucleotides: TGTGCCAGCAGCTTAGGGCAGGGGTTGGGCTACACCTTC. Residues: CASSLGQGLGYTF.

This clonotype was counted ten times or more. V is TRBV12-3 or TRBV12-4 and J is TRBJ2-3, with 9 bases fitting TRBD2. The trim removed 5 bases at V and 4 bases at J, leaving 10 bases unmatched. The CDR3 loop spans 16 amino acids. The CDR3 bases are TGTGCCAGCAGTATTAGCGGGGGTGGGGCGGCAGATACGCAGTATTTT. It specifies CASSISGGGAADTQYF.

The chain links TRBV7-2 to TRBJ2-7; TRBD1 matches at 9 bases. CDR3 length equals 15 residues. V lost 2 bases to trimming and J lost 7 bases; unmatched junction nucleotides: 9. Germline V gene lookup returns CDR1 SGHTA and CDR2 FQGNSA. The CDR3 sequence: CASSLIPDRGGEQYF. The CDR3 DNA sequence: TGTGCCAGCAGCTTAATCCCGGACAGGGGTGGGGAGCAGTACTTC.

This clonotype was picked up a small number of times. The chain uses TRBV6-1 and TRBJ1-2; tentative D call: TRBD1 (6 bases). Deletions cut 6 bases from V and 4 bases from J, with 18 bases between. The CDR3 has 15 residues. CDR1 is MNHNS and CDR2 is SASEGT in the germline V gene. The CDR3 region has the DNA TGTGCCAGCAGCGTCGGGACACAGCCTTTCTATGGCTACACCTTC. This encodes CASSVGTQPFYGYTF.

The chain recombines TRBV29-1 with TRBJ1-1; no clear D. The CDR3 runs to 11 residues. Trimming removed 6 bases from V and 3 bases from J, with 8 bases in between. Germline V gene data show CDR1 as SQVTM and CDR2 as ANQGSEA. This chain's CDR3 is CSVRRDTEAFF. CDR3 in DNA: TGCAGCGTCCGCCGGGACACTGAAGCTTTCTTT.

This clonotype appeared many times. The rearrangement links TRBV19 to TRBJ1-1; D ambiguous. The CDR3 has 17 amino acids. CDR1 is LNHDA and CDR2 is SQIVND in the germline V gene (reference sequence). V was shortened by 5 bases and J by 4 bases, with 23 bases between the two germline ends. As DNA, the CDR3 is TGTGCCAGTAGTCCCCCCCCAACGGGCTACCCTAGCACTGAAGCTTTCTTT. Its translation: CASSPPPTGYPSTEAFF.

The V and J genes are TRBV11-2 and TRBJ1-1; D is uncertain. This CDR3 comprises 15 residues. V was shortened by 3 bases and J by 0 bases, with 11 bases between the two germline ends. CDR1 and CDR2 (germline): SGHAT, FQNNGV. The DNA of the CDR3 is TGTGCCAGCAGCTTTGGACTGGGCATGAACACTGAAGCTTTCTTT. It yields the protein CASSFGLGMNTEAFF.